This T cell receptor (beta chain) was recorded in a study of blood T cell repertoires in COVID-19. Germline V lookup: CDR1 SEHNR, CDR2 FQNEAQ (reference sequence). The CDR3 spans 16 residues. Trimming left V 5 bases short and J 3 bases short, with 19 bases between. In the original analysis: Estimates of nucleated cell counts were drawn from the amplification of reference gene primers. Some clones are missing from TCRdb's copy, which holds only in-frame ones; the method was immunoSEQ multiplex PCR. The V and J calls and clone size come from that table; D and trimming were worked out from the DNA. This table holds about 70,000 clones, roughly 80% found once. The sample holds one count of this clone.

The clonotype comes from a human donor in a cohort sampled during active COVID-19. This chain joins TRBV7-9 and TRBJ1-2; possibly TRBD1 for D (6 bases). Sequenced sample: peripheral blood. Here the CDR3 DNA reads TGTGCCAGCAGCCGACTCACAGGGCAACGGGACTATGGCTACACCTTC. Protein: CASSRLTGQRDYGYTF.